The clone carrying this T cell receptor (beta chain) was seen a few times. Data came from immunoSEQ multiplex PCR; TCRdb stores just in-frame clones and leaves some out. The sample has a few hundred thousand clones; roughly 87% are singletons. Membership in each cohort depended on participant-reported clinical history. Symptom resolution, clearance, or two negative PCRs marked donors in Cohort 3 as recovered. Germline V gene lookup returns CDR1 SGHNT and CDR2 YENEEA. The V end lost 5 bases, the J end lost 1 base, and 23 bases lay between the germline ends. CDR3 length: 19 amino acids. The sample is drawn from a study of blood T cell repertoires in COVID-19. Study details: Sample material is recorded as cDNA or gDNA derived from T cells, B-cell-depleted T cells, or PBMCs.

This chain connects TRBV11-3 to TRBJ2-2, with a weak D call TRBD1 (6 bases). This TCR was recovered from a young man who had recovered from COVID-19. The sequenced sample consisted of PBMCs or T cells enriched from blood (not recorded which). The CDR3 sequence: CASSPRSGQLQKNTGELFF. As DNA, the CDR3 is TGTGCCAGCAGCCCACGGTCCGGACAGCTTCAGAAGAACACCGGGGAGCTGTTTTTT. Full variable domain (missing parts from reference TRBV11-3 and TRBJ2-2): EAGVVQSPRYKIIEKKQPVAFWCNPISGHNTLYWYLQNLGQGPELLIRYENEEAVDDSQLPKDRFSAERLKGVDSTLKIQPAELGDSAVYLCASSPRSGQLQKNTGELFFGEGSRLTVL.